This T cell receptor beta chain originates from a study of T-cell reconstitution after alpha-beta-depleted transplantation in children. During its preparation, the TCRbeta library received unique molecular identifiers. TCRdb recomputed calls from the PCR reads with MiXCR, one row per CDR3 protein. The profile shows about 540,000 distinct CDR3 sequences, about 17% of them singletons. Per the germline V gene, CDR1 is SQVTM and CDR2 is ANQGSEA. Trimming cost V 6 bases and J 7 bases; bases outside gene matches: 7. There are 12 residues in the CDR3. This clonotype appeared a few times. Sequences were derived from PBMCs from the stem cell graft donor, sampled from the stem cell graft. The TCR originated in a human donor who donated a stem cell graft to a child with acute lymphoblastic leukemia. This chain uses TRBV29-1 with TRBJ2-5; 8 bases are shared with TRBD1. CDR3 DNA sequence: TGCAGCGTCCGGACAGGGCCGCGGACCCAGTACTTC. This sequence encodes CSVRTGPRTQYF.